This TCR beta chain was sequenced for a study of cytomegalovirus exposure and HLA in healthy donors. Study-level results: Earlier analysis yielded a pattern in which most TCR beta V segments were productive about 87% or about 30% of the time. The authors listed 164 TCR beta chains as cytomegalovirus-associated.

In the PCR, 60 Vbeta and 13 Jbeta primers were used. In the authors' workflow: Some 10 million shared chains were among the roughly 80 million unique TCR beta chains that a later analysis counted. Here immunoSEQ multiplex PCR was the method, and the copy in TCRdb shows in-frame clones only, minus some. V, J and clone size were drawn from that table, and D and trimming were deduced from the DNA. Of some 110,000 clones listed, around 80% were seen once; the top ten hold 2.1%. Turning to this clone: Its antigen is not identified.

CDR1 is SNHLY, CDR2 FYNNEI, per germline. This CDR3 is 15 amino acids long. V lost 4 bases and J 0 bases, leaving 11 bases between the germline ends. The rearrangement joins TRBV2 to TRBJ2-3, with TRBD1 as a possible D gene (6 bases). The clonotype was recovered from a man younger than 40 in good health and CMV-seronegative. Sequencing input: PBMCs. CDR3 region: CASSGTVSSTDTQYF. CDR3 nucleotides: TGTGCCAGCAGTGGGACAGTCTCTAGCACAGATACGCAGTATTTT. The variable domain in full, completed from reference TRBV2 and TRBJ2-3, reads EPEVTQTPSHQVTQMGQEVILRCVPISNHLYFYWYRQILGQKVEFLVSFYNNEISEKSEIFDDQFSVERPDGSNFTLKIRSTKLEDSAMYFCASSGTVSSTDTQYFGPGTRLTVL.